The T cell receptor (beta chain) described here comes from a study of blood T cell repertoires in COVID-19. Study-level information: The United States, Italy and Spain provided the acute and convalescent COVID-19 samples. Nucleic acid was either cDNA or gDNA, and it came from T cells, B-cell-depleted T cells, or PBMCs.

This CDR3 has 12 residues. Trimming left V 2 bases short and J 9 bases short, with 8 bases between. Germline CDR1 LGHDT, CDR2 YNNKEL (reference sequence). Seattle cases were enrolled at active infection and followed longitudinally. Repertoires were generated with immunoSEQ multiplex PCR, while TCRdb's copy carries only in-frame clones and drops some. The sample lists 200,000 to 300,000 clones; more than 75% were seen once. Input material: peripheral blood. This sequence originates from a woman aged 55-70 years with COVID-19, enrolled during active disease. This rearrangement joins TRBV3-1 (or the pseudogene TRBV3-2) to TRBJ1-5, with TRBD1 as a possible D gene (5 bases). The CDR3 reads CASSQSGGPQHF. In nucleotides, the CDR3 is TGTGCCAGCAGCCAATCCGGGGGGCCCCAGCATTTT.